These T cell receptor beta chains were read from a single sample in a study of beta chain features in type 1 diabetes. TCRdb's table, derived via immunoSEQ multiplex PCR, lists solely in-frame clones and lacks some. The repertoire consists of more than 300,000 clones, with over 10% occurring once and the leading ten covering about 0.01%. The sequencing input was naive CD4+ T cells from blood. These receptors originate from a woman under 30 with type 1 diabetes. Both conserved end residues are trimmed from each CDR3.

v_call cdr3_length cdr3_aa
TRBV6-5 12 ASSYRWGRETQY
TRBV7-8 13 ASTQRLAGQETQY
TRBV7-2 12 ASSRATGGDGYT
TRBV9 14 ASSPRHGTMALEQY
TRBV29-1 11 SPTLGMNTEAF
TRBV30 16 AWSVGRTSGRAPDTQY
TRBV7-9 13 ASSRGGNTNTEAF
TRBV28 10 ASQGSNQPQH
TRBV29-1 11 SARRGGTDTQY
TRBV6-5 13 ASSYSSGTYNEQF
TRBV10-3 11 ANRGDRGETQY
TRBV7-9 11 ASSLRTSDEQF
TRBV29-1 10 SVGQGNQPQH
TRBV28 13 ASSLTAGGTYEQY
TRBV11-2 11 ASHGTGANEQF
TRBV29-1 12 SVVLGTSHNEQF
TRBV6-5 8 ASGDLAQF
TRBV7-9 12 ASSRRDRGFEQY
TRBV29-1 12 SAKASQGSYEQY
TRBV11-2 15 ASSLVLGRGLGYEQY
TRBV9 18 ASSIREVAGEARGSYEQY
TRBV28 12 ASRTGTGSYEQY
TRBV19 11 ASSRSQGGRAF
TRBV5-1 15 ASMPSYNRVLSETQY
TRBV29-1 10 SVEALSVGAF
TRBV15 13 ATSRGRALRSPLH
TRBV5-6 11 ASSLADGLWAF
TRBV14 13 ASRFQGAYNSPLH
TRBV25-1 11 ASKGTGRHEQY
TRBV7-2 13 ASSGGDRAASPLH
TRBV9 12 ASSVGQDIFPQH
TRBV7-3 11 ASSLMTGKGYT
TRBV7-9 12 ASEGGTGTYEQY
TRBV28 12 ASTLPGRTTEAF
TRBV29-1 9 SVAGYTEQF
TRBV7-9 17 ASSSPLAGVGLATYEQY
TRBV9 11 ASSPTGTDTQY
TRBV4-3 13 ASSQTRRVNYGYT
TRBV2 11 ASSVEGVYGYT
TRBV6-4 11 ASSASGNTEAF
TRBV7-9 11 ASSVGTTNIQY
TRBV23-1 14 ASSHPRRGSLKEQY
TRBV2 11 ASSRGLRGEQY
TRBV9 14 ASSAQPSALNYGYT
TRBV14 13 ASSQGAGFTDTQY